This T cell receptor beta chain was sequenced during a study of control samples from healthy donors and cancer patients. Only in-frame clones appear in the TCRdb table, and some are missing; sequencing was by immunoSEQ multiplex PCR. The sample carries about 150,000 clones, 93% recorded once. The CDR3 length is 13 residues. Deletions cut 6 bases from V and 1 base from J, with 8 bases between. Germline CDR1 LNHDA, CDR2 SQIVND (reference sequence). The TCR originated in a man aged 50 to 60 in good health. The V gene is TRBV19, the J gene TRBJ2-3; tentatively, D is TRBD2 (5 bases). Sequencing was carried out using blood. The CDR3 coding sequence is TGTGCCAGTAGCCCCGGGGGCACAGATACGCAGTATTTT. This codes for CASSPGGTDTQYF.